These 3 T cell receptor beta chains originate from one sample sequenced in a study of T cell repertoires in cytomegalovirus infection. For these receptors, no antigen is known. TCRdb fed the reads into MiXCR, producing one record per CDR3 protein. The table shows 650,000 to 900,000 distinct CDR3 sequences, with around a third occurring only once. This sample comprised cultured CD8+ T cells from PBMCs, obtained from culture after CMV antigen stimulation. Receptor source: a human donor in good health (CMV status not recorded). Some clones in this sample may be carry-over from other donors' samples.

This clonotype was detected only once. The chain recombines TRBV7-9 with TRBJ1-2, with 8 bases fitting TRBD1. This CDR3 comprises 16 residues. V lost 0 bases to trimming and J lost 3 bases; unmatched junction nucleotides: 6. Germline-derived CDR1 and CDR2 are SEHNR and FQNEAQ (reference sequence). CDR3 protein: CASSLAGSGGDYGYTF. For the CDR3, the DNA is TGTGCCAGCAGCTTAGCTGGGTCAGGGGGCGACTATGGCTACACCTTC.

The chain uses TRBV7-9 and TRBJ1-6; no clear D. Germline CDR1 is SEHNR and CDR2 is FQNEAQ (reference sequence). This CDR3 is 14 amino acids long. V was trimmed by 6 bases and J by 9 bases, leaving 15 bases between them. The CDR3 bases are TGTGCCAGCAGGCCTCAAGGACCTGGTTCACCCCTCCACTTT. It is translated as CASRPQGPGSPLHF.

The table lists this clonotype with many counts. The J gene is TRBJ1-5, the V gene TRBV7-6, with 10 bases identical to TRBD1. V was clipped by 5 bases and J by 3 bases; unmatched bases: 4. CDR1 is SGHVS, CDR2 FNYEAQ, per germline. The CDR3 has 15 amino acids. CDR3 DNA: TGTGCCAGCAGCCTCGGACAGGGGGTCAATCAGCCCCAGCATTTT. Its translation is CASSLGQGVNQPQHF.